Shown below are 29 T cell receptor beta chains from a single sample sequenced in a study of T cells in Graves' hyperthyroidism and ophthalmopathy. The TCR beta CDR3 regions underwent amplification using RNA transcripts as the source. HTBI primers drove first-round RT-PCR of the TCR CDR3. TCRdb re-called the multiplex PCR reads through MiXCR, storing one row per CDR3 protein. The repertoire holds hundreds of thousands of distinct CDR3 sequences, with around 21% as singletons. Material: blood. These receptors originate from a man aged 30 to 45 with Graves' ophthalmopathy.

The rearrangement joins TRBV19 to TRBJ2-3; TRBD2 aligns across 7 bases. The ends lost 1 base at V and 2 bases at J; junction bases unmatched: 9. Per the germline V gene, CDR1 is LNHDA and CDR2 is SQIVND (reference sequence). This CDR3 comprises 17 residues. Here the CDR3 reads CASSIAPGGGFTDTQYF. The CDR3 coding sequence is TGTGCCAGTAGTATAGCCCCTGGGGGGGGATTCACAGATACGCAGTATTTT.

This clonotype was detected only a few times. The J gene is TRBJ2-7, the V gene TRBV29-1, with 8 positions matching TRBD1. Per germline, CDR1 SQVTM and CDR2 ANQGSEA. After removal of 8 bases from V and 1 base from J, the junction contained 16 bases not matched to a gene. This CDR3 is built from 16 residues. The CDR3 loop reads CSPRDRILGKSYEQYF. The CDR3 DNA reads as TGCAGCCCCCGGGACAGGATACTGGGAAAATCCTACGAGCAGTACTTC.

As concerns this clonotype: Relative to the germline gene, one junction end is altered; a read error may explain this. This sequence joins TRBV3-1 and TRBJ2-7; D perhaps matches TRBD2 (6 bases). This CDR3 region has 15 residues. Germline-derived CDR1 and CDR2 are LGHDT and YNNKEL (reference sequence). The CDR3 loop is CASSHYGGDIYGQYF. CDR3 coding DNA: TGTGCCAGCAGCCATTATGGCGGGGATATCTACGGGCAGTACTTC.

This clonotype is categorized as medium-sized. This sequence joins TRBV5-1 and TRBJ2-7, with 7 bases lining up with TRBD1. The CDR3 has 14 residues. The V gene end was trimmed by 3 bases and the J gene end by 2 bases; junction bases not matched to a gene: 5. Germline assignment: CDR1 SGHRS and CDR2 YFSETQ. CDR3 sequence reads: CASSSTGQAYEQYF. DNA for the CDR3: TGCGCCAGCAGCTCAACAGGACAGGCCTACGAGCAGTACTTC.

This clonotype came up many times. This rearrangement joins TRBV7-2 to TRBJ2-1; TRBD1 aligns across 12 bases. The ends lost 5 bases at V and 10 bases at J; junction bases unmatched: 15. The CDR3 has 17 amino acids. Germline CDR1 reads SGHTA; CDR2 reads FQGNSA. The CDR3 region has the DNA TGTGCCAGCAGCCCGCTACGGGGACAGGGGGCAATGAACGAGCAGTTCTTC. Its protein product is CASSPLRGQGAMNEQFF.

This chain joins TRBV5-5 and TRBJ2-5, with 10 positions matching TRBD2. Trimming took 3 bases from V and 5 from J; bases not matched to a gene: 10. The germline CDR1 and CDR2 sequences are SGHKS and YYEKEE (reference sequence). The CDR3 loop spans 16 amino acids. The CDR3 here is CASSWLAGAGKETQYF. In DNA, the CDR3 is TGTGCCAGCAGCTGGCTAGCGGGAGCGGGAAAGGAGACCCAGTACTTC.

This clonotype appeared many times. This rearrangement joins TRBV5-1 to TRBJ1-4; maybe TRBD1 (5 bases). Trimming took 1 base from V and 5 from J, leaving 21 bases between them. This CDR3 has 18 amino acids. Per the germline V gene, CDR1 is SGHRS and CDR2 is YFSETQ. For the CDR3, the DNA is TGCGCCAGCAGCTTGTTTATCCACAGGCCGACGATGAATGAAAAACTGTTTTTT. It encodes CASSLFIHRPTMNEKLFF.

This sequence joins TRBV4-1 and TRBJ2-1, with 9 bases fitting TRBD1. This CDR3 region has 16 residues. The V gene end was trimmed by 1 base and the J gene end by 7 bases; junction bases not matched to a gene: 8. Germline assignment: CDR1 MGHRA and CDR2 YSYEKL. The CDR3, as DNA: TGCGCCAGCAGCCAAGTCTGGACAGGGGATGCGAATGAGCAGTTCTTC. This sequence encodes CASSQVWTGDANEQFF.

A word on this clonotype: A much more abundant neighbour one base away suggests this may be a read error. The V and J genes are TRBV28 and TRBJ2-7; D possibly matches TRBD1 or TRBD2 (6 bases each). This CDR3 is 15 amino acids long. The germline V gene encodes CDR1 MDHEN and CDR2 SYDVKM. V lost 6 bases and J 7 bases, leaving 22 bases between the germline ends. CDR3 protein: CASSFGAGGYGEQYF. Written as DNA, the CDR3 is TGTGCCAGCAGCTTTGGGGCCGGGGGCTACGGGGAGCAGTACTTC.

The chain uses TRBV29-1 and TRBJ2-1; D gene unclear. Per germline, CDR1 SQVTM and CDR2 ANQGSEA. This CDR3 region has 15 residues. Between the trimmed V and J ends, which lost 0 bases and 1 base, there was a span of 10 bases. The CDR3 loop is CSVEDLGLSYNEQFF. Written as DNA, the CDR3 is TGCAGCGTTGAAGATCTGGGCTTGTCCTACAATGAGCAGTTCTTC.

About this clonotype itself: A single base separates this from a much larger clone, so it may be a read error. CDR3 amino acids: CASSYSGSGYNEQFF. CDR3 nucleotides: TGTGCCAGCAGCTATTCCGGGTCAGGGTACAATGAGCAGTTCTTC. The chain carries TRBV12-3 or TRBV12-4 and TRBJ2-1, with D possibly being TRBD1 (5 bases). V was pared by 6 bases and J by 4 bases, with 16 bases between. The CDR3 is made up of 15 amino acids.

The V gene is TRBV3-1, the J gene TRBJ2-5; tentatively, D is TRBD2 (5 bases). The CDR3 covers 15 residues. V shed 1 base and J shed 5 bases, with 14 bases lying between them. Per germline, CDR1 LGHDT and CDR2 YNNKEL (reference sequence). In DNA, the CDR3 is TGTGCCAGCAGCCAAGGCGGCCAGCGGCGGGAGACCCAGTACTTC. Amino acid sequence: CASSQGGQRRETQYF.

This clonotype has at least ten counts. V and J are TRBV11-2 and TRBJ1-2, with TRBD1 matching 7 bases. This CDR3 comprises 17 residues. The trim removed 7 bases at V and 2 bases at J, leaving 16 bases unmatched. Germline V gene sequence: CDR1 SGHAT, CDR2 FQNNGV. CDR3 DNA sequence: TGTGCCAGCACCCCTTCGCTTAGACAGGGTTACAACTATGGCTACACCTTC. This encodes CASTPSLRQGYNYGYTF.

Only a few counts were recorded for this clonotype. V usage is TRBV7-8 and J usage is TRBJ2-4; 9 bases line up with TRBD2. Germline V lookup: CDR1 SGHVS, CDR2 FQNEAQ. The CDR3 has 16 residues. The junction had 8 bases not matched to a gene; V was cut back by 5 bases and J by 3 bases. CDR3 nucleotide sequence: TGTGCCAGCAGCGTTATAGCGGGAGTTGGCAAAAACATTCAGTACTTC. Protein product: CASSVIAGVGKNIQYF. The full variable domain, completed using reference TRBV7-8 and TRBJ2-4, is GAGVSQSPRYKVAKRGQDVALRCDPISGHVSLFWYQQALGQGPEFLTYFQNEAQLDKSGLPSDRFFAERPEGSVSTLKIQRTQQEDSAVYLCASSVIAGVGKNIQYFGAGTRLSVL.

This clonotype was detected a few times. V and J are TRBV29-1 and TRBJ2-1; TRBD2 matches at 7 bases. The germline V gene has CDR1 SQVTM and CDR2 ANQGSEA. The length of the CDR3 is 14 residues. Unmatched junction bases numbered 6, after V lost 7 bases and J lost 0 bases. Here the CDR3 DNA reads TGCAGCGCCCACCGCGGGAGCTCCTACAATGAGCAGTTCTTC. Translating it yields CSAHRGSSYNEQFF.

This clonotype was seen ten or more times. The rearrangement uses TRBV18 and TRBJ2-3, with a possible D match to TRBD2 (6 bases). Germline V CDR1 and CDR2: KGHSH, LQKENI. The CDR3 has 17 residues. Trimming left V 6 bases short and J 3 bases short, with 22 bases between. This CDR3 is CASSSTSGGLTTDTQYF. CDR3 coding DNA: TGTGCCAGCTCCTCCACGAGTGGCGGACTAACAACAGATACGCAGTATTTT.

A remark on this clonotype: A much bigger clone sits one base away, suggesting this may be a read error. This rearrangement joins TRBV20-1 to TRBJ2-1; D may be TRBD1 or TRBD2 (5 bases each). The length of the CDR3 is 13 residues. The V end was cut by 1 base, the J end by 9 bases, with 13 bases between. The germline V gene encodes CDR1 DFQATT and CDR2 SNEGSKA (reference sequence). The CDR3 bases are TGCAGTGCTAGAGTAAGGGACGGAATTGAGCAGTTCTTC. This sequence encodes CSARVRDGIEQFF.

This clonotype was picked up many times. This chain links TRBV12-3 or TRBV12-4 with TRBJ1-5; 7 nucleotides agree with TRBD1. The CDR3 has 13 amino acids. With 6 bases clipped from V and 8 bases from J, the junction kept 7 bases outside the gene matches. In DNA, the CDR3 is TGTGCCAGCAGACGACAGGGTTTGGAGCCCCAGCATTTT. It specifies CASRRQGLEPQHF.

As for this clonotype: A junction boundary mismatches the germline segment, possibly from a read error. The chain employs TRBV5-6 and TRBJ2-3; D possibly uses TRBD1 or TRBD2 (5 bases each). The CDR3 is made up of 15 amino acids. The germline V gene encodes CDR1 SGHDT and CDR2 YYEEEE. The chain's CDR3 is CASTLWGEGTDTQYF. The CDR3 bases are TGTGCCAGCACCTTGTGGGGAGAGGGGACAGATACGCAGTATTTT.

The rearrangement uses TRBV20-1 and TRBJ1-3; weak D call: TRBD1 (5 bases). This CDR3 comprises 14 residues. Per the germline V gene, CDR1 is DFQATT and CDR2 is SNEGSKA (reference sequence). With 5 bases removed from V and 0 bases from J, the gap between germline ends came to 11 bases. DNA of the CDR3: TGCAGTGCTGGGGGAAGGTACTCTGGAAACACCATATATTTT. This gives the protein CSAGGRYSGNTIYF.

This clonotype was counted ten times or more. The chain joins TRBV7-3 to TRBJ2-5; D tentatively fits TRBD1 or TRBD2 (5 bases each). Deletions cut 2 bases from V and 7 bases from J, with 14 bases between. Looked up from germline, CDR1 is SGHTA and CDR2 is FQGTGA. This CDR3 has 14 residues. The CDR3 DNA sequence: TGTGCCAGCAGCTTATACGGGACCTCGGGGACCCAGTACTTC. Its translation is CASSLYGTSGTQYF.

Ten or more counts support this clonotype. J is TRBJ1-1 and V is TRBV20-1, with no clear D. CDR1 DFQATT and CDR2 SNEGSKA come from the germline V gene (reference sequence). The CDR3 sequence is 13 residues long. Trimming cost V 0 bases and J 5 bases, with 10 bases left between them. The chain's CDR3 is CSARDLKGTEAFF. The CDR3 DNA follows: TGCAGTGCTAGAGACCTCAAAGGGACTGAAGCTTTCTTT.

This clonotype came up many times. The gene calls are TRBV7-6 and TRBJ1-1; 7 nucleotides line up with TRBD1. The CDR3 length is 15 residues. The junction had 8 bases not matched to a gene; V was cut back by 5 bases and J by 2 bases. Germline values: CDR1 SGHVS, CDR2 FNYEAQ. The DNA for the CDR3 is TGTGCCAGCAGCCTTAGACAGGGCGTTAACACTGAAGCTTTCTTT. Its protein product is CASSLRQGVNTEAFF.

In this sample, this clonotype turned up once. The chain recombines TRBV6-5 with TRBJ1-4, with D possibly being TRBD1 (6 bases). Germline CDR1 is MNHEY and CDR2 is SVGAGI. The CDR3 is 15 residues long. V was cut by 0 bases and J by 7 bases, with 12 bases left in between. The CDR3 DNA follows: TGTGCCAGCAGTTACTCGAGGGGGGCGAGTGAAAAACTGTTTTTT. This codes for CASSYSRGASEKLFF.

Only a few counts were recorded for this clonotype. The V call is TRBV6-1, the J call TRBJ1-2; 7 bases align to TRBD1. Trimming cost V 10 bases and J 5 bases; bases outside gene matches: 16. CDR1 MNHNS and CDR2 SASEGT come from the germline V gene. CDR3 length: 15 amino acids. CDR3 protein: CAIGYRTGPEYGYTF. The CDR3 coding sequence is TGTGCCATTGGATACCGGACAGGCCCCGAATATGGCTACACCTTC.

This clonotype appeared many times. The chain couples TRBV13 to TRBJ1-2; weak D call: TRBD1 (6 bases). The CDR3 sequence is 13 residues long. The V end lost 3 bases, the J end lost 3 bases, and 8 bases lay between the germline ends. CDR1 PRHDT and CDR2 FYEKMQ come from the germline V gene (reference sequence). DNA of the CDR3: TGTGCCAGCAGCTTCAGGGGAGACTATGGCTACACCTTC. Translating gives CASSFRGDYGYTF.

This clonotype showed up many times. The chain links TRBV30 to TRBJ1-2, with a tentative D call TRBD1 (5 bases). The CDR3 runs to 13 residues. The germline CDR1 and CDR2 sequences are GTSNPN and SVGIG (reference sequence). The germline V and J ends were trimmed by 3 bases and 7 bases, with 15 bases remaining between them. CDR3 amino acids: CAWRGAGERGYTF. The CDR3 nucleotides are TGTGCCTGGAGAGGAGCGGGGGAGCGTGGCTACACCTTC.

The genes are TRBV18 and TRBJ2-5, with D perhaps TRBD1 (5 bases). This CDR3 has 14 amino acids. Per the germline V gene, CDR1 is KGHSH and CDR2 is LQKENI. Trimming removed 2 bases at V and 1 base at J, with 8 bases between. This CDR3 reads CASSPARGQETQYF. In DNA form, the CDR3 reads TGTGCCAGCTCACCAGCTAGGGGCCAAGAGACCCAGTACTTC. Supplemented by reference TRBV18 and TRBJ2-5, the full variable domain reads NAGVMQNPRHLVRRRGQEARLRCSPMKGHSHVYWYRQLPEEGLKFMVYLQKENIIDESGMPKERFSAEFPKEGPSILRIQQVVRGDSAAYFCASSPARGQETQYFGPGTRLLVL.

This chain connects TRBV28 to TRBJ2-3; tentative D call: TRBD2 (5 bases). This CDR3 has 14 residues. V was pared by 1 base and J by 5 bases, with 10 bases between. The germline CDR1 and CDR2 sequences are MDHEN and SYDVKM. DNA for the CDR3: TGTGCCAGCAGTTTATCCACGGGAATAGATACGCAGTATTTT. This translates into CASSLSTGIDTQYF.